Below are 15 T cell receptor beta chains sequenced from a single sample in a study of siplizumab effects on memory and regulatory T cells. Sequenced by immunoSEQ multiplex PCR; TCRdb stores in-frame clones only, minus some. Of 100,000 to 110,000 clones in the sample, more than 85% are singletons; the top ten hold over 0.12%. Source material: CD4+ T cells sorted from blood. The receptor set was obtained from a human donor in good health.

The genes are TRBV7-3 and TRBJ2-5; D may be TRBD1 (5 bases). V was shortened by 5 bases and J by 2 bases, with 18 bases between the two germline ends. The length of the CDR3 is 16 residues. Per germline, CDR1 SGHTA and CDR2 FQGTGA. The CDR3 here is CASSPSSGAGQETQYF. The CDR3 DNA sequence: TGTGCCAGCAGCCCATCATCTGGAGCAGGGCAAGAGACCCAGTACTTC.

The chain has TRBV4-3 and TRBJ2-6; TRBD2 is a possible D gene (5 bases). Looked up from germline, CDR1 is LGHNA and CDR2 is YSLEER. The CDR3 has 18 residues. The V and J ends lost 4 bases and 0 bases respectively, with 16 bases between them. CDR3 residues: CASSLSVSGSSGANVLTF. The CDR3 bases are TGCGCCAGCAGCCTCTCCGTCAGCGGTAGCTCTGGGGCCAACGTCCTGACTTTC.

The genes are TRBV9 and TRBJ2-1; D unresolved. Germline CDR1 and CDR2: SGDLS and YYNGEE. V lost 2 bases and J 2 bases, leaving 8 bases between the germline ends. The CDR3 covers 14 residues. CDR3 region: CASSVSDPYNEQFF. For the CDR3, the DNA is TGTGCCAGCAGCGTCTCAGATCCCTACAATGAGCAGTTCTTC.

The gene calls are TRBV2 and TRBJ2-2, with D tentatively TRBD1 or TRBD2 (5 bases each). The V gene lost 2 bases and the J gene lost 6 bases, with 13 bases spanning the gap. The CDR3 is 15 residues long. From germline, CDR1 is SNHLY and CDR2 FYNNEI. The CDR3 nucleotides are TGTGCCAGCAGTGAAAGGGGCGGGCTCTCCGGGGAGCTGTTTTTT. The encoded protein is CASSERGGLSGELFF.

The rearrangement links TRBV7-9 to TRBJ1-2; no firm D call. Germline V gene sequence: CDR1 SEHNR, CDR2 FQNEAQ (reference sequence). V dropped 5 bases and J dropped 4 bases, with 17 bases sitting between them. The CDR3 totals 15 residues. The DNA for the CDR3 is TGTGCCAGCAGCCAAGACCGGGTTCGGGGCTATGGCTACACCTTC. Translating gives CASSQDRVRGYGYTF. Supplemented by reference TRBV7-9 and TRBJ1-2, the full variable domain reads DTGVSQNPRHKITKRGQNVTFRCDPISEHNRLYWYRQTLGQGPEFLTYFQNEAQLEKSRLLSDRFSAERPKGSFSTLEIQRTEQGDSAMYLCASSQDRVRGYGYTFGSGTRLTVV.

The V gene is TRBV5-1, the J gene TRBJ1-2; tentative D call: TRBD1 (5 bases). The germline V and J ends were trimmed by 4 bases and 3 bases, with 13 bases remaining between them. Per germline, CDR1 SGHRS and CDR2 YFSETQ. CDR3 length equals 14 residues. Here the CDR3 DNA reads TGCGCCAGCAGCCTTCCCGGGACCCACTATGGCTACACCTTC. It yields the protein CASSLPGTHYGYTF.

This clone showed up just once. The chain recombines TRBV27 with TRBJ2-7, with 12 bases aligning to TRBD2. CDR1 is MNHEY, CDR2 SMNVEV, per germline (reference sequence). The junction had 7 bases not matched to a gene; V was cut back by 7 bases and J by 6 bases. The CDR3 is 14 residues long. The CDR3 reads CASTRLAGALEQYF. The CDR3 DNA sequence: TGTGCCAGCACCCGACTAGCGGGGGCCCTCGAGCAGTACTTC.

The rearrangement links TRBV6-5 to TRBJ2-3; TRBD2 aligns across 10 bases. Germline-derived CDR1 and CDR2 are MNHEY and SVGAGI. CDR3 length equals 15 residues. J lost 0 bases, V lost 8 bases, and 5 bases had no gene match. As DNA, the CDR3 is TGTGCCAGCCAGCGGGGGGGTTTAAGCACAGATACGCAGTATTTT. Its protein is CASQRGGLSTDTQYF.

The J gene is TRBJ2-7, the V gene TRBV4-1; possible D gene TRBD1, 7 bases. The V and J ends lost 4 bases and 4 bases respectively, with 17 bases between them. Germline CDR1 and CDR2: MGHRA and YSYEKL. The CDR3 contains 15 residues. The CDR3 nucleotides are TGCGCCAGCAGCCCAGTAGGCAGGGGGGAGTACGAGCAGTACTTC. Amino acids: CASSPVGRGEYEQYF.

V is TRBV11-2 and J is TRBJ2-2; no clear D. The germline gives CDR1 SGHAT, CDR2 FQNNGV. There are 16 residues in the CDR3. V lost 2 bases, J lost 4 bases, and 14 bases lay in between. CDR3 coding DNA: TGTGCCAGCAGCTTAAACTCCCGATCGGCCACCGGGGAGCTGTTTTTT. Its protein is CASSLNSRSATGELFF.

Only one count was recorded for this clone. V usage is TRBV9 and J usage is TRBJ2-1; possible D gene TRBD1, 5 bases. V was pared by 1 base and J by 1 base, with 12 bases between. The CDR3 contains 16 residues. Germline assignment: CDR1 SGDLS and CDR2 YYNGEE. CDR3 sequence reads: CASSVSGHQSYNEQFF. The CDR3 DNA sequence: TGTGCCAGCAGCGTATCAGGACACCAGTCCTACAATGAGCAGTTCTTC.

The chain uses TRBV7-6 and TRBJ1-1; no definite D call. CDR1 is SGHVS, CDR2 FNYEAQ, per germline. V lost 2 bases, J lost 2 bases, and 21 bases lay in between. This CDR3 is 18 amino acids long. CDR3 coding DNA: TGTGCCAGCAGCTTACTTTCCCGCCTCGGACGGTTAAACACTGAAGCTTTCTTT. Translation: CASSLLSRLGRLNTEAFF.

V and J are TRBV18 and TRBJ1-2; D perhaps matches TRBD1 (5 bases). Germline V CDR1 and CDR2: KGHSH, LQKENI. The CDR3 loop spans 16 amino acids. V lost 6 bases and J 2 bases, leaving 19 bases between the germline ends. This CDR3 is CASSPPGRDRNYGYTF. The DNA of the CDR3 is TGTGCCAGCTCCCCCCCAGGGAGGGATCGAAACTATGGCTACACCTTC. The variable domain in full, with the rest retrieved from reference TRBV18 and TRBJ1-2, is NAGVMQNPRHLVRRRGQEARLRCSPMKGHSHVYWYRQLPEEGLKFMVYLQKENIIDESGMPKERFSAEFPKEGPSILRIQQVVRGDSAAYFCASSPPGRDRNYGYTFGSGTRLTVV.

This sequence joins TRBV7-9 and TRBJ1-5, with D possibly TRBD1 on 5 matching bases. V was shortened by 2 bases and J by 2 bases, with 7 bases between the two germline ends. Looked up from germline, CDR1 is SEHNR and CDR2 is FQNEAQ (reference sequence). The CDR3 runs to 14 residues. CDR3 in DNA: TGTGCCAGCAGCTTAAGGGGCGGCAATCAGCCCCAGCATTTT. Protein: CASSLRGGNQPQHF.

V is TRBV15 and J is TRBJ2-7; 8 nucleotides match TRBD1. CDR1 and CDR2 from the germline V gene are LNHNV and YYDKDF (reference sequence). The trim removed 5 bases at V and 3 bases at J, leaving 6 bases unmatched. The CDR3 sequence is 14 residues long. The CDR3 DNA reads TGTGCCACCAGCCACGGGACAGGCATCTACGAGCAGTACTTC. Translated: CATSHGTGIYEQYF.